Reported below is one T cell receptor beta chain. This record comes from a study of response to subunit inactivated influenza vaccine. CDR3 length equals 17 residues. The ends lost 4 bases at V and 4 bases at J; junction bases unmatched: 12. Germline-derived CDR1 and CDR2 are LGHNA and YSLEER. One entry per CDR3 protein, called by TCRdb with MiXCR from the RT-PCR reads. The table has around 180,000 distinct CDR3 sequences, about 9% seen once. This clonotype originated in a man in his fifties or sixties who received an inactivated influenza vaccine. V and J are TRBV4-3 and TRBJ2-3, with 9 bases matching TRBD1. Sequencing was performed on non-naive T cells sorted from PBMCs, taken on the day of vaccination. CDR3: CASSRRVGDREADTQYF. The CDR3 DNA sequence: TGCGCCAGCAGCCGCAGGGTGGGGGACAGGGAGGCAGATACGCAGTATTTT.